What follows are 25 T cell receptor beta chains derived from one specimen sequenced in a study of regulatory T cells. Amplification used 52 TRBV primers and 13 TRBJ primers. Profiling relied on immunoSEQ multiplex PCR, and the TCRdb table lists in-frame clones only, not all of them. The data contain more than 1,500 clones, roughly 70% of them singletons. The sequencing input was CD8+ T cells sorted from blood. The receptors derive from a person between 30 and 45 years old with CD3G deficiency.

This clone appeared a few times. The rearrangement joins TRBV7-9 to TRBJ1-1; weak D call: TRBD1 (5 bases). This CDR3 is built from 15 residues. Trimming removed 5 bases at V and 5 bases at J, with 18 bases between. CDR1 and CDR2 (germline): SEHNR, FQNEAQ (reference sequence). CDR3 sequence: CASSPLVGGRTEAFF. The DNA for the CDR3 is TGTGCCAGCAGCCCCCTTGTGGGGGGTCGGACTGAAGCTTTCTTT.

The chain is built from TRBV7-9 and TRBJ2-2; no firm D call. The V gene lost 3 bases and the J gene lost 11 bases, with 13 bases spanning the gap. Germline V lookup: CDR1 SEHNR, CDR2 FQNEAQ (reference sequence). This CDR3 region has 13 residues. The CDR3 sequence: CASSFGPSSELFF. The CDR3 nucleotides are TGTGCCAGCAGCTTCGGGCCCTCCAGCGAGCTGTTTTTT.

This clone came up a few times. The chain recombines TRBV6-6 with TRBJ1-1, with 9 bases matching TRBD1. With V trimmed by 6 bases and J by 2 bases, 7 bases remained unmatched. The CDR3 has 15 amino acids. CDR1 MNHNY and CDR2 SVGAGI come from the germline V gene (reference sequence). Here the CDR3 DNA reads TGTGCCAGCAGCCCCCGACAGGGGGAAAACACTGAAGCTTTCTTT. Translating it yields CASSPRQGENTEAFF.

This rearrangement joins TRBV10-3 to TRBJ2-7; TRBD1 agrees at 12 bases. This CDR3 region has 13 residues. The V gene end was trimmed by 8 bases and the J gene end by 6 bases; junction bases not matched to a gene: 5. Germline CDR1 and CDR2: ENHRY and SYGVKD. The DNA of the CDR3 is TGTGCCATCGGGGGGACAGGGGGCGGCGAGCAGTACTTC. It codes for CAIGGTGGGEQYF.

The genes are TRBV28 and TRBJ1-5; the D is unclear. V was shortened by 6 bases and J by 2 bases, with 17 bases between the two germline ends. The length of the CDR3 is 16 residues. Germline V gives CDR1 MDHEN, CDR2 SYDVKM. CDR3 residues: CASSPTVEGGNQPQHF. CDR3 coding DNA: TGTGCCAGCAGCCCGACCGTAGAGGGAGGCAATCAGCCCCAGCATTTT. Using reference TRBV28 and TRBJ1-5 for the parts outside the CDR3, the full variable domain is DVKVTQSSRYLVKRTGEKVFLECVQDMDHENMFWYRQDPGLGLRLIYFSYDVKMKEKGDIPEGYSVSREKKERFSLILESASTNQTSMYLCASSPTVEGGNQPQHFGDGTRLSIL.

V usage is TRBV6-5 and J usage is TRBJ1-1; tentatively, D is TRBD1 (5 bases). Germline V gives CDR1 MNHEY, CDR2 SVGAGI. CDR3 length: 15 amino acids. Trimming removed 3 bases at V and 11 bases at J, with 22 bases between. In DNA form, the CDR3 reads TGTGCCAGCAGTTATTTCGGGGGTCATGCTTCTGGGGCTTTCTTT. This translates into CASSYFGGHASGAFF.

V usage is TRBV7-8 and J usage is TRBJ1-5; D is unclear. Trimming left V 1 base short and J 0 bases short, with 1 base between. The CDR3 spans 13 residues. Germline CDR1 is SGHVS and CDR2 is FQNEAQ. The CDR3 bases are TGTGCCAGCAGCTTAGATAGCAATCAGCCCCAGCATTTT. Translating gives CASSLDSNQPQHF.

The chain has TRBV30 and TRBJ2-2; maybe TRBD2 (5 bases). The length of the CDR3 is 13 residues. V was trimmed by 2 bases and J by 6 bases, leaving 10 bases between them. Germline V gene sequence: CDR1 GTSNPN, CDR2 SVGIG (reference sequence). The CDR3 sequence is CAWSPIAPGELFF. CDR3 nucleotides: TGTGCCTGGAGTCCGATAGCGCCCGGGGAGCTGTTTTTT.

This clone has a handful of counts. J is TRBJ1-5 and V is TRBV27; D remains unclear. CDR3 length: 13 amino acids. Germline assignment: CDR1 MNHEY and CDR2 SMNVEV (reference sequence). Trimming cost V 3 bases and J 5 bases, with 8 bases left between them. The CDR3 loop is CASSFMAYQPQHF. DNA for the CDR3: TGTGCCAGCAGTTTTATGGCTTATCAGCCCCAGCATTTT.

This clone was counted a single time. The chain joins TRBV19 to TRBJ1-2; a weak D match, TRBD1 (5 bases). Germline V gene sequence: CDR1 LNHDA, CDR2 SQIVND (reference sequence). Trimming took off 5 bases at V and 4 bases at J, with 14 bases between the two ends. The CDR3 is 14 residues long. CDR3 protein: CASSPLAGGYGYTF. CDR3 nucleotides: TGTGCCAGTAGTCCCCTAGCGGGGGGCTATGGCTACACCTTC.

The J gene is TRBJ2-2, the V gene TRBV19; unclear D gene. Germline-derived CDR1 and CDR2 are LNHDA and SQIVND (reference sequence). The ends were cut back, 3 bases at V and 1 base at J, with 6 bases in the middle. The CDR3 consists of 14 residues. The CDR3 nucleotides are TGTGCCAGTAGTATTTCGGTGAACACCGGGGAGCTGTTTTTT. Its translation is CASSISVNTGELFF.

V is TRBV11-2 and J is TRBJ2-7; D possibly uses TRBD1 or TRBD2 (6 bases each). The ends were cut back, 4 bases at V and 3 bases at J, with 13 bases in the middle. Germline assignment: CDR1 SGHAT and CDR2 FQNNGV. This CDR3 region has 14 residues. CDR3 DNA sequence: TGTGCCAGCAGCTACACGGAGGGGGGCTACGAGCAGTACTTC. Protein product: CASSYTEGGYEQYF. Supplemented by reference TRBV11-2 and TRBJ2-7, the full variable domain reads EAGVAQSPRYKIIEKRQSVAFWCNPISGHATLYWYQQILGQGPKLLIQFQNNGVVDDSQLPKDRFSAERLKGVDSTLKIQPAKLEDSAVYLCASSYTEGGYEQYFGPGTRLTVT.

V gene TRBV28 combines with J gene TRBJ2-1, with D perhaps matching TRBD1 or TRBD2 (5 bases each). Trimming pared 5 bases from V and 9 bases from J, leaving 23 bases between. The CDR3 loop spans 16 amino acids. Looked up from germline, CDR1 is MDHEN and CDR2 is SYDVKM. The CDR3 region is CASSPPRVLGPVEQFF. The CDR3, as DNA: TGTGCCAGCAGTCCCCCGCGGGTTTTGGGGCCAGTTGAGCAGTTCTTC.

The J gene is TRBJ2-5, the V gene TRBV7-8; TRBD1 matches 10 bases. The CDR3 sequence is 17 residues long. Germline trimming cut 7 bases from V and 4 bases from J; bases unmatched to any gene: 15. Germline V gives CDR1 SGHVS, CDR2 FQNEAQ. The CDR3 reads CASTGQGVARAGETQYF. Here the CDR3 DNA reads TGTGCCAGCACCGGACAGGGGGTCGCTAGGGCTGGAGAGACCCAGTACTTC.

There are a few counts of this clone. This chain links TRBV7-8 with TRBJ2-1; maybe TRBD1 (5 bases). The CDR3 loop spans 14 amino acids. The V and J ends lost 5 bases and 5 bases respectively, with 13 bases between them. Germline V lookup: CDR1 SGHVS, CDR2 FQNEAQ. CDR3 in DNA: TGTGCCAGCAGCGTAGGGGATGGACACAATGAGCAGTTCTTC. Its protein product is CASSVGDGHNEQFF.

The V and J genes are TRBV27 and TRBJ1-2; D is uncertain. V gave up 6 bases and J gave up 8 bases, with 13 bases separating them. Germline lookup yields CDR1 MNHEY and CDR2 SMNVEV (reference sequence). This CDR3 is 12 amino acids long. This chain's CDR3 is CASSGGGGGYTF. The CDR3 region has the DNA TGTGCCAGCAGCGGTGGAGGCGGGGGCTACACCTTC.

This chain connects TRBV19 to TRBJ1-1; 9 bases are a match to TRBD1. CDR1 and CDR2 (germline): LNHDA, SQIVND (reference sequence). This CDR3 comprises 18 residues. With 6 bases clipped from V and 2 bases from J, the junction kept 16 bases outside the gene matches. CDR3 sequence reads: CASSFRGLGTGPNTEAFF. The DNA for the CDR3 is TGTGCCAGTAGCTTCCGTGGACTTGGGACAGGGCCAAACACTGAAGCTTTCTTT.

The V and J genes are TRBV28 and TRBJ1-2; no reliable D call. In germline, CDR1 is MDHEN, CDR2 SYDVKM. The CDR3 loop spans 13 amino acids. V lost 5 bases, J lost 1 base, and 8 bases lay in between. The CDR3 region is CASSKTNNYGYTF. CDR3 nucleotides: TGTGCCAGCAGTAAGACCAATAACTATGGCTACACCTTC.

The rearrangement joins TRBV7-8 to TRBJ1-5; D remains ambiguous. Trimming took 1 base from V and 9 from J, leaving 16 bases between them. CDR3 length equals 15 residues. CDR1 is SGHVS and CDR2 is FQNEAQ in the germline V gene. Written as DNA, the CDR3 is TGTGCCAGCAGCTTAGGCCATACCAAGGGATCGCCCCAGCATTTT. This gives the protein CASSLGHTKGSPQHF.

This clone was observed a handful of times. The J gene is TRBJ1-2, the V gene TRBV28, with unresolved D. The CDR3 is made up of 15 amino acids. The germline V and J ends were trimmed by 3 bases and 0 bases, with 11 bases remaining between them. The V gene's germline CDR1 is MDHEN and CDR2 SYDVKM. CDR3: CASSFRVPANYGYTF. In nucleotides, the CDR3 is TGTGCCAGCAGTTTTCGGGTCCCCGCTAACTATGGCTACACCTTC.

The chain combines TRBV19 with TRBJ2-4, with D possibly being TRBD2 (5 bases). The CDR3 is 16 amino acids. Germline CDR1 is LNHDA and CDR2 is SQIVND (reference sequence). Trimming shortened V by 4 bases and J by 4 bases, and 17 bases separated the two germline ends. CDR3 protein: CASSTRAAELKNIQYF. DNA for the CDR3: TGTGCCAGTAGTACCCGGGCAGCGGAACTGAAAAACATTCAGTACTTC.

The J gene is TRBJ2-1, the V gene TRBV7-8; TRBD1 aligns across 7 bases. The CDR3 length is 13 residues. V lost 4 bases, J lost 11 bases, and 8 bases stayed unmatched. Germline assignment: CDR1 SGHVS and CDR2 FQNEAQ. The CDR3 nucleotides read TGTGCCAGCAGCTCCCGGACAGGTGGACAGCAGTTCTTC. Amino acid sequence: CASSSRTGGQQFF.

The V and J genes are TRBV27 and TRBJ1-1; D is uncertain. Germline loops: CDR1 MNHEY, CDR2 SMNVEV (reference sequence). This CDR3 comprises 12 residues. Trimming shortened V by 4 bases and J by 1 base, and 4 bases separated the two germline ends. CDR3 coding DNA: TGTGCCAGCAGTTCTGGGAACACTGAAGCTTTCTTT. Translated, it gives CASSSGNTEAFF.

This clone occurred a few times. The V call is TRBV7-9, the J call TRBJ1-1; 9 bases are shared with TRBD1. Germline V CDR1 and CDR2: SEHNR, FQNEAQ (reference sequence). The V and J ends lost 7 bases and 6 bases, in that order; junction bases with no gene match: 9. The length of the CDR3 is 14 residues. The CDR3 DNA sequence: TGTGCCAGCACCATTGGACAGGGGTTGGCTGAAGCTTTCTTT. Translation gives CASTIGQGLAEAFF.

In regard to this clone: The same CDR3 also results from other DNA sequences found in this sample. V usage is TRBV19 and J usage is TRBJ2-5; D gene ambiguous. The CDR3 runs to 14 residues. Deletions cut 3 bases from V and 0 bases from J, with 8 bases between. Germline V gene lookup returns CDR1 LNHDA and CDR2 SQIVND (reference sequence). The CDR3: CASSIRGDQETQYF. The CDR3 DNA is TGTGCCAGTAGTATCCGTGGGGACCAAGAGACCCAGTACTTC.